Sequencing of this T cell receptor beta chain was carried out in a study of siplizumab effects on memory and regulatory T cells. Study-level results: Alloreactive sequences whose origin lay in unstimulated CD4+ memory cells were significantly reduced by siplizumab. Naive T cell populations appeared to exhibit greater diversity than memory cells and appeared to be major alloresponse contributors. For mappable alloreactive CD4+ clones, the mean Treg-derived fraction was less than 70% with siplizumab and about 26% in controls.

Turning to this clone: Its antigen is currently unknown.

From germline, CDR1 is GTSNPN and CDR2 SVGIG (reference sequence). The CDR3 is 11 amino acids. V lost 4 bases and J 1 base, leaving 1 base between the germline ends. Only in-frame clones appear in the TCRdb table, and some are missing; sequencing was by immunoSEQ multiplex PCR. The sample has 60,000 or so clones, 93% seen once; the top ten hold about two fifths. This TCR derives from a human donor in good health. V gene TRBV30 combines with J gene TRBJ2-2; D not certain. Specimen: CD8+ T cells sorted from blood. As DNA, the CDR3 is TGTGCCTGGAAGAACACCGGGGAGCTGTTTTTT. Protein sequence: CAWKNTGELFF.